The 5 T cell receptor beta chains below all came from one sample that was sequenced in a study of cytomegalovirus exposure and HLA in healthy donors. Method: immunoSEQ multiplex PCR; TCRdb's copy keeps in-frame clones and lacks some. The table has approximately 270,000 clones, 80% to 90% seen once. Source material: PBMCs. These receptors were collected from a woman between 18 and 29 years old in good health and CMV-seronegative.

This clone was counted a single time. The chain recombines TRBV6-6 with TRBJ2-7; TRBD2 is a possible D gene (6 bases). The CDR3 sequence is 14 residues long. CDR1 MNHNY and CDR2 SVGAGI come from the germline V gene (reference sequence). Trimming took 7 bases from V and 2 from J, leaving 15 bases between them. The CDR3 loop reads CASTTGRGPYEQYF. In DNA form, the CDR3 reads TGTGCCAGCACCACGGGGCGGGGTCCCTACGAGCAGTACTTC.

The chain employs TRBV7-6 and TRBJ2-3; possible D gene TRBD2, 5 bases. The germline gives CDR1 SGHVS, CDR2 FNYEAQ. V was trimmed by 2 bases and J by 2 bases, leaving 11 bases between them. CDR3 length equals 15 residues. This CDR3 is CASSLRGSLTDTQYF. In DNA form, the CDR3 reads TGTGCCAGCAGCTTACGAGGGAGCCTCACAGATACGCAGTATTTT.

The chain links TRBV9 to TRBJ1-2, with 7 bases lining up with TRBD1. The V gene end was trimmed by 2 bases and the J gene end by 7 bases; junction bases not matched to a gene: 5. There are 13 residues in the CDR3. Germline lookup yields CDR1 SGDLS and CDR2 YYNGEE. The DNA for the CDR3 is TGTGCCAGCAGCGTTACAGGGGTTAGTGGCTACACCTTC. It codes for CASSVTGVSGYTF.

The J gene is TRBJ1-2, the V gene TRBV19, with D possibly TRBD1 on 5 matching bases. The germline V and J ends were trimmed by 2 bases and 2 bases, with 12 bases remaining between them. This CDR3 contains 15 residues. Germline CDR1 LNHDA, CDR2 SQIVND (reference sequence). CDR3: CASSIRGSQNYGYTF. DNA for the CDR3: TGTGCCAGTAGTATAAGGGGCAGTCAAAACTATGGCTACACCTTC.

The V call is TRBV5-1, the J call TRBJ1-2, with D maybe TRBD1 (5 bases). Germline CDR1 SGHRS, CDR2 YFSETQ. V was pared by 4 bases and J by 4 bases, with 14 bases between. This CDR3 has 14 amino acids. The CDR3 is CASSPSGGSYGYTF. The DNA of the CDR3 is TGCGCCAGCAGCCCCTCGGGGGGGAGCTATGGCTACACCTTC.